This T cell receptor (beta chain) was sequenced in a study of blood T cells in healthy people across ages (dated by TCRdb to the mid-2010s). Regarding the complete study: In model experiments, template switching captured about one uniquely barcoded TCR beta cDNA molecule for every two T cells. To track age-related changes in TCR beta repertoire diversity, the study relied on deep sequencing normalized with unique cDNA molecular identifiers. Four age groups were formed from the donors: young (average about 17 years), middle-aged (approximately 39), aged (about 68) and long-lived (about 80). To avoid experimental bias, donors of different ages were spread randomly across the sequencing lanes. The study analyzed two additional independent replicas of 1 million unique cDNA reads from the same blood draw for two donors, one aged 18 to 30 and one aged 80 or older.

Libraries were prepared through 5' RACE. TCRdb lists the instrument as Illumina HiSeq 2500. A second PCR of 7 to 11 cycles was performed with a sample-barcoded 5' primer and a J-beta primer mix. A template-switch 5' adaptor carrying 12 random nucleotides introduced a unique molecular identifier onto each TCR beta cDNA molecule. Each sample yielded at least 3 million CDR3-containing paired-end reads. All of the RNA was converted into first-strand cDNA using the Mint cDNA synthesis kit, with a TRBC-specific oligonucleotide serving as the primer. After uracil-DNA glycosylase treatment, a first 18-cycle PCR used universal primers M1SS and BC2_uni_R on all cDNA. The authors' pipeline ran thus. For normalization, 1 million high-quality reads were randomly selected from each sample, with every read carrying a distinct molecular identifier. Reads sharing molecular identifiers were discarded rather than binned into consensus sequences. MiTCR, run with a Q25 quality threshold and the strictest error-elimination algorithm, handled CDR3 identification, clonotype clustering and error correction. A nonparametric unseen species model using Euler transformation provided a lower-bound estimate of total TCR beta diversity. TCRdb reprocessing: public reads trimmed at Q25 with fastp, clones called with MiXCR, in-frame beta chains kept. Rows with one shared CDR3 protein collapse into an entry with the most common genes and DNA. What appears here as the V and J calls and clone size reflects TCRdb's work, not the paper's. This sample is represented by about 580,000 distinct CDR3 sequences; 40% to 50% of them were singletons. 20% to 25% of the sample rests with the top ten.

What the study reported, not specific to this receptor: The long-lived group showed more naive CD4+ T cells, fewer expanded clones and increased TCR diversity than the aged group, suggesting age selection. Observed TCR beta diversity correlated strongly with the percentage of naive T cells measured by flow cytometry. Total diversity estimates from one million sequenced T cells were considered lower bounds and underestimates. Bulk unsorted PBMC profiling prevented conclusive comparison of naive and antigen-experienced compartments. Donor CMV infection status was unknown, potentially confounding age-related changes in expanded clonotypes. Observed TCR beta diversity per million T cells fell roughly linearly with age, and a significant reduction was already apparent by age roughly 40.

A word on this clonotype: The antigen this receptor binds is unknown. Nothing much larger sits one base from this clone, and base qualities are not available.

Deletion took 4 bases off V and 2 bases off J, with a span of 17 bases between the germline ends. The CDR3 covers 16 residues, taking in both the cysteine and the phenylalanine. CDR3 DNA only is kept here, 48 bases in frame from base 1. From the germline V gene, CDR1 is MDHEN and CDR2 is SYDVKM. The 39 donors, aged about 6 to 95 years, were systemically healthy Caucasian individuals from Russia. Each donor gave ten milliliters of peripheral blood, drawn into EDTA-treated Vacutainer tubes. Ficoll-Paque density-gradient centrifugation was used to isolate PBMCs, with at least 6.5 million per sample. Total RNA, at least 5 micrograms per sample, was extracted from PBMCs with Trizol reagent. For every donor, flow cytometry on a PBMC aliquot measured the percentage of naive CD45RAhigh/CD27high T cells.

Recombination joined TRBV28 with TRBJ2-5; the D gene could be either TRBD1 or TRBD2, each agreeing at 6 bases. This TCR was sampled from an elderly man in good health. Sequencing was carried out using blood. The CDR3 region reads CASSYRLGGPQETQYF. The DNA sequence reads TGTGCCAGCAGTTACCGGCTGGGGGGCCCACAAGAGACCCAGTACTTC.